The 19 T cell receptor beta chains in this list originate from one sample, sequenced in a study of blood T cell repertoires in COVID-19. TCRdb's table, derived via immunoSEQ multiplex PCR, lists solely in-frame clones and lacks some. The table has around 150,000 clones, 85% to 95% seen once; the top ten hold 3.5% to 5%. The source material was peripheral blood. These receptors came from a woman aged 50 to 60 with acute or convalescent COVID-19.

V and J are TRBV11-2 and TRBJ1-2; D remains unclear. V was shortened by 4 bases and J by 5 bases, with 20 bases between the two germline ends. Germline V gene sequence: CDR1 SGHAT, CDR2 FQNNGV. The CDR3 has 16 residues. CDR3 protein: CASSSLQGGATYGYTF. The DNA of the CDR3 is TGTGCCAGCAGCTCCCTTCAAGGCGGCGCCACGTATGGCTACACCTTC. Together with reference TRBV11-2 and TRBJ1-2, the CDR3 gives the full variable domain: EAGVAQSPRYKIIEKRQSVAFWCNPISGHATLYWYQQILGQGPKLLIQFQNNGVVDDSQLPKDRFSAERLKGVDSTLKIQPAKLEDSAVYLCASSSLQGGATYGYTFGSGTRLTVV.

This chain connects TRBV28 to TRBJ1-1, with 12 bases matching TRBD1. CDR3 length: 21 amino acids. Trimming cost V 4 bases and J 4 bases; bases outside gene matches: 22. Germline values: CDR1 MDHEN, CDR2 SYDVKM. This chain's CDR3 is CASSWGTGGVLDPPTSTEAFF. In nucleotides, the CDR3 is TGTGCCAGCAGTTGGGGGACAGGGGGCGTTTTGGACCCCCCAACTAGCACTGAAGCTTTCTTT.

The chain uses TRBV9 and TRBJ2-3; 12 bases are shared with TRBD2. The V and J ends lost 3 bases and 6 bases, in that order; junction bases with no gene match: 2. Germline V gene lookup returns CDR1 SGDLS and CDR2 YYNGEE. The CDR3 runs 14 residues. CDR3 amino acids: CASSGLAGGDTQYF. CDR3 bases: TGTGCCAGCAGCGGGCTAGCGGGAGGGGATACGCAGTATTTT.

The rearrangement links TRBV6-2 or TRBV6-3 to TRBJ2-3; 15 bases are a match to TRBD2. Germline V gene sequence: CDR1 MNHEY, CDR2 SVGEGT. This CDR3 region has 16 residues. The V and J ends lost 5 bases and 4 bases, in that order; junction bases with no gene match: 4. The CDR3 nucleotides read TGTGCCAGCAGTCGGACTAGCGGGAGGGCCGCAGATACGCAGTATTTT. Translating it yields CASSRTSGRAADTQYF.

This chain joins TRBV28 and TRBJ2-3, with 8 bases identical to TRBD1. Per the germline V gene, CDR1 is MDHEN and CDR2 is SYDVKM. The CDR3 consists of 16 residues. V was pared by 6 bases and J by 1 base, with 9 bases of the junction left unmatched. This chain's CDR3 is CASRARDRRRTDTQYF. In DNA form, the CDR3 reads TGTGCCAGCAGAGCCCGGGACAGGAGACGCACAGATACGCAGTATTTT.

This clone occurred once. V is TRBV28 and J is TRBJ1-1, with D possibly being TRBD1 (5 bases). Germline V gene data show CDR1 as MDHEN and CDR2 as SYDVKM. The CDR3 loop spans 14 amino acids. The V gene lost 7 bases and the J gene lost 0 bases, with 12 bases spanning the gap. CDR3 sequence: CASTRQLMNTEAFF. DNA of the CDR3: TGTGCCAGCACCCGACAGCTCATGAACACTGAAGCTTTCTTT.

In nucleotides, the CDR3 is TGTGCCAGCAGCGTAGTTCTCCCCGTTTCGGGGTTAACGCAGTTCTTC. The encoded protein is CASSVVLPVSGLTQFF. This rearrangement joins TRBV9 to TRBJ2-1, with D maybe TRBD2 (5 bases). This CDR3 comprises 16 residues. V was shortened by 0 bases and J by 12 bases, with 22 bases between the two germline ends. Per the germline V gene, CDR1 is SGDLS and CDR2 is YYNGEE.

This rearrangement joins TRBV2 to TRBJ1-1; D not resolved. CDR3 length equals 18 residues. Germline loops: CDR1 SNHLY, CDR2 FYNNEI. V gave up 0 bases and J gave up 1 base, with 18 bases separating them. The CDR3 DNA follows: TGTGCCAGCAGTGAAGCTCCCCTAATTGGAGCTGGGAACACTGAAGCTTTCTTT. It yields the protein CASSEAPLIGAGNTEAFF.

The chain recombines TRBV24-1 with TRBJ2-7; D is possibly TRBD2 (5 bases). V lost 4 bases and J 2 bases, leaving 11 bases between the germline ends. The CDR3 length is 14 residues. Germline loops: CDR1 KGHDR, CDR2 SFDVKD. CDR3 nucleotide sequence: TGTGCCACCAGTGAGGCGGGTTCTACCTACGAGCAGTACTTC. Encoded protein: CATSEAGSTYEQYF.

The chain uses TRBV5-1 and TRBJ1-4; 7 positions match TRBD1. Germline V gene lookup returns CDR1 SGHRS and CDR2 YFSETQ. The CDR3 runs 15 residues. With V trimmed by 4 bases and J by 6 bases, 9 bases remained unmatched. CDR3 region: CASSQGGSRDEKLFF. The CDR3 nucleotides are TGCGCCAGCAGCCAGGGGGGCAGCCGGGATGAAAAACTGTTTTTT.

V usage is TRBV10-3 and J usage is TRBJ1-5; D remains ambiguous. V lost 0 bases and J 4 bases, leaving 10 bases between the germline ends. The CDR3 totals 15 residues. Germline V gene data show CDR1 as ENHRY and CDR2 as SYGVKD. CDR3 nucleotide sequence: TGTGCCATCAGTGAGTCGATCGGAGGGAATCAGCCCCAGCATTTT. This encodes CAISESIGGNQPQHF.

V gene TRBV25-1 combines with J gene TRBJ1-2; no reliable D call. The CDR3 runs 12 residues. CDR1 and CDR2 from the germline V gene are MGHDK and SYGVNS. Trimming removed 3 bases at V and 7 bases at J, with 9 bases between. The CDR3 loop reads CASSEAGRGYTF. As DNA, the CDR3 is TGTGCCAGCAGTGAGGCAGGTCGTGGCTACACCTTC.

The chain has TRBV7-2 and TRBJ2-5, with TRBD1 identical over 7 bases. The germline V gene encodes CDR1 SGHTA and CDR2 FQGNSA. This CDR3 spans 14 amino acids. V lost 5 bases to trimming and J lost 4 bases; unmatched junction nucleotides: 7. The CDR3 DNA reads TGTGCCAGCAGCCCTCGGACAGGAGGAGAGACCCAGTACTTC. Protein: CASSPRTGGETQYF.

V gene TRBV4-1 combines with J gene TRBJ1-4; D gene uncertain. Between the trimmed V and J ends, which lost 1 base and 7 bases, there was a span of 7 bases. This CDR3 region has 13 residues. Per germline, CDR1 MGHRA and CDR2 YSYEKL. Here the CDR3 reads CASSQVTGEKLFF. CDR3 nucleotide sequence: TGCGCCAGCAGCCAAGTAACTGGTGAAAAACTGTTTTTT.

The V and J genes are TRBV28 and TRBJ2-7, with a weak D call TRBD1 (5 bases). The CDR3 runs to 15 residues. V lost 2 bases to trimming and J lost 3 bases, with 14 bases between them. Germline CDR1 reads MDHEN; CDR2 reads SYDVKM. CDR3 sequence reads: CASSLPRTRNYEQYF. The CDR3 DNA sequence: TGTGCCAGCAGTTTACCTCGGACAAGGAACTACGAGCAGTACTTC.

The gene calls are TRBV25-1 and TRBJ1-2; 9 bases match TRBD1. CDR3 length equals 13 residues. V dropped 4 bases and J dropped 6; count of bases not matched to a gene: 3. Germline CDR1 is MGHDK and CDR2 is SYGVNS. For the CDR3, the DNA is TGTGCCAGCAGTGCGGGACAGGGTGATGGCTACACCTTC. Residues: CASSAGQGDGYTF.

J is TRBJ1-2 and V is TRBV15; 7 nucleotides match TRBD1. V lost 1 base, J lost 6 bases, and 8 bases stayed unmatched. There are 15 residues in the CDR3. Germline V gene lookup returns CDR1 LNHNV and CDR2 YYDKDF (reference sequence). The CDR3 nucleotides read TGTGCCACCAGCAGAGGGGGAACAGGGGATAATGGCTACACCTTC. Translating gives CATSRGGTGDNGYTF.

The chain employs TRBV6-5 and TRBJ1-6, with D possibly being TRBD1 (5 bases). The germline V and J ends were trimmed by 7 bases and 5 bases, with 9 bases remaining between them. The germline CDR1 and CDR2 sequences are MNHEY and SVGAGI. The CDR3 is 13 residues long. Here the CDR3 DNA reads TGTGCCAGCATCAGGGCCAATAATTCACCCCTCCACTTT. Its protein product is CASIRANNSPLHF.

J is TRBJ1-1 and V is TRBV29-1; tentatively, D is TRBD1 (6 bases). The germline V gene encodes CDR1 SQVTM and CDR2 ANQGSEA. This CDR3 region has 13 residues. V shed 4 bases and J shed 3 bases, with 12 bases lying between them. In DNA form, the CDR3 reads TGCAGCGTTGGCCAGGGGTGGGACACTGAAGCTTTCTTT. Its translation: CSVGQGWDTEAFF.